This T cell receptor (beta chain) appears in the sequencing data of a study of PD-L1 blockade in urothelial cancer. Study details: Prior regimens of chemotherapy numbered 0 to 3 per patient. Blood samples had a median of 141,255 T cells. Analyses were performed on blood at 3 weeks after treatment start (the second dose) and at 6 weeks.

V gave up 2 bases and J gave up 5 bases, with 21 bases separating them. The CDR3 totals 17 residues. Germline CDR1 is MNHEY and CDR2 is SMNVEV (reference sequence). Time point noted: pretreatment peripheral blood. Each patient's cancer was a locally advanced or metastatic urothelial carcinoma. Libraries were prepared by immunoSEQ multiplex PCR; TCRdb keeps only in-frame clonotypes and omits some of them. This sample carries about 74,000 clones, roughly 90% of them seen once, and the ten largest clones take around 4.2%. This chain links TRBV27 with TRBJ1-1, with TRBD1 as a possible D gene (5 bases). The sequences come from PBMCs, collected around atezolizumab (anti-PD-L1) treatment. The clonotype was recovered from a man between 65 and 80 years old with urothelial cancer. The chain's CDR3 is CASSLGSGPPLETEAFF. DNA of the CDR3: TGTGCCAGCAGTTTAGGGTCAGGGCCCCCTCTCGAAACTGAAGCTTTCTTT.